The 30 T cell receptor beta chains presented below share a single source sample, sequenced in a study of blood T cell repertoires in COVID-19. Clones were read by immunoSEQ multiplex PCR, and TCRdb kept only the in-frame ones, dropping some. Of around 250,000 clones in the sample, 85% to 90% were seen once. The source material was PBMCs or T cells enriched from blood (not recorded which). The receptors originated from a young woman with acute COVID-19.

The V gene is TRBV3-1 (or the pseudogene TRBV3-2), the J gene TRBJ1-4; D is unclear. Germline V gene data show CDR1 as LGHDT and CDR2 as YNNKEL (reference sequence). The CDR3 covers 14 residues. V shed 0 bases and J shed 11 bases, with 13 bases lying between them. CDR3 DNA sequence: TGTGCCAGCAGCCAAGAGGGGAGTATCGAGAAACTGTTTTTT. Encoded protein: CASSQEGSIEKLFF.

The chain couples TRBV5-1 to TRBJ2-2; possible D gene TRBD2, 6 bases. Trimming pared 4 bases from V and 4 bases from J, leaving 17 bases between. The germline V gene has CDR1 SGHRS and CDR2 YFSETQ. The CDR3 has 16 residues. CDR3 region: CASSILAGIGTGELFF. The CDR3 nucleotides read TGCGCCAGCAGCATACTAGCCGGGATAGGCACCGGGGAGCTGTTTTTT.

This clone was seen only a few times. V and J are TRBV4-1 and TRBJ1-2; D is perhaps TRBD1 (6 bases). Deletions cut 5 bases from V and 8 bases from J, with 15 bases between. The CDR3 covers 13 residues. In germline, CDR1 is MGHRA, CDR2 YSYEKL. The CDR3 sequence is CASSLDRPGGYTF. Here the CDR3 DNA reads TGCGCCAGCAGCTTGGACAGACCGGGGGGCTACACCTTC.

The J gene is TRBJ2-7, the V gene TRBV27, with 8 bases fitting TRBD2. This CDR3 has 15 residues. The germline CDR1 and CDR2 sequences are MNHEY and SMNVEV (reference sequence). V gave up 2 bases and J gave up 2 bases; unmatched junction bases: 5. CDR3 nucleotides: TGTGCCAGCAGTTTAAAAACTAGCGGAACCTACGAGCAGTACTTC. It codes for CASSLKTSGTYEQYF.

V is TRBV5-5 and J is TRBJ2-7, with 11 bases lining up with TRBD2. Trimming took 0 bases from V and 6 from J; bases not matched to a gene: 5. The CDR3 sequence is 15 residues long. Germline CDR1 SGHKS, CDR2 YYEKEE (reference sequence). The CDR3 region has the DNA TGTGCCAGCAGCTTGGTACTAGCGGGGGCCTCCGAGCAGTACTTC. Translated, it gives CASSLVLAGASEQYF.

In nucleotides, the CDR3 is TGTGCCAGCAGTTCTGACGGAGACTTCACTGAAGCTTTCTTT. Amino acids: CASSSDGDFTEAFF. The rearrangement links TRBV28 to TRBJ1-1; no clear D. The CDR3 runs to 14 residues. Germline V gene sequence: CDR1 MDHEN, CDR2 SYDVKM. V lost 4 bases to trimming and J lost 4 bases, with 13 bases between them.

Only one count was recorded for this clone. This chain connects TRBV19 to TRBJ2-7, with 9 bases matching TRBD2. The CDR3 runs 15 residues. Germline V gives CDR1 LNHDA, CDR2 SQIVND (reference sequence). Trimming removed 6 bases from V and 0 bases from J; junction bases left unmatched: 6. CDR3 amino acids: CASSPGSGSSYEQYF. In DNA, the CDR3 is TGTGCCAGTAGCCCTGGTAGCGGGAGCTCCTACGAGCAGTACTTC. The whole variable domain, filled in from reference TRBV19 and TRBJ2-7, reads DGGITQSPKYLFRKEGQNVTLSCEQNLNHDAMYWYRQDPGQGLRLIYYSQIVNDFQKGDIAEGYSVSREKKESFPLTVTSAQKNPTAFYLCASSPGSGSSYEQYFGPGTRLTVT.

The chain carries TRBV9 and TRBJ1-5; 10 nucleotides agree with TRBD1. The CDR3 contains 14 residues. V was pared by 6 bases and J by 5 bases, with 5 bases of the junction left unmatched. Germline-derived CDR1 and CDR2 are SGDLS and YYNGEE. CDR3 DNA: TGTGCCAGCACCGACAGGGGGCTGGATCAGCCCCAGCATTTT. Its protein product is CASTDRGLDQPQHF. The full variable domain, completed using reference TRBV9 and TRBJ1-5, is DSGVTQTPKHLITATGQRVTLRCSPRSGDLSVYWYQQSLDQGLQFLIQYYNGEERAKGNILERFSAQQFPDLHSELNLSSLELGDSALYFCASTDRGLDQPQHFGDGTRLSIL.

The V and J genes are TRBV18 and TRBJ2-7, with a possible D match to TRBD2 (6 bases). V lost 3 bases and J 1 base, leaving 16 bases between the germline ends. This CDR3 spans 16 amino acids. Germline CDR1 is KGHSH and CDR2 is LQKENI. The CDR3, as DNA: TGTGCCAGCTCACCTTACTCTGGGACTCATTCCTACGAGCAGTACTTC. Residues: CASSPYSGTHSYEQYF.

The chain joins TRBV9 to TRBJ1-3; 12 positions match TRBD1. Per germline, CDR1 SGDLS and CDR2 YYNGEE. The CDR3 runs to 17 residues. Trimming at V came to 7 bases and at J to 3 bases, leaving 11 bases not matched to a gene. CDR3 DNA sequence: TGTGCCAGCCGGGGACAGGGGGCTGAAGTAGATGGAAACACCATATATTTT. It yields the protein CASRGQGAEVDGNTIYF.

This chain connects TRBV2 to TRBJ1-4; TRBD1 aligns across 7 bases. V was clipped by 9 bases and J by 0 bases; unmatched bases: 7. Germline assignment: CDR1 SNHLY and CDR2 FYNNEI. CDR3 length: 15 residues. The CDR3 nucleotides read TGTGCCAGGCAAACAGGGGAAACAACTAATGAAAAACTGTTTTTT. Amino acids: CARQTGETTNEKLFF. Full variable domain (rest looked up from reference TRBV2 and TRBJ1-4): EPEVTQTPSHQVTQMGQEVILRCVPISNHLYFYWYRQILGQKVEFLVSFYNNEISEKSEIFDDQFSVERPDGSNFTLKIRSTKLEDSAMYFCARQTGETTNEKLFFGSGTQLSVL.

The chain carries TRBV5-8 and TRBJ2-7; the match to TRBD2 covers 12 bases. There are 15 residues in the CDR3. J lost 4 bases, V lost 6 bases, and 8 bases had no gene match. The V gene's germline CDR1 is SGHTS and CDR2 YDEGEE. This CDR3 is CASTLTSGGFYEQYF. The CDR3 DNA reads as TGTGCCAGCACCCTAACTAGCGGGGGGTTTTACGAGCAGTACTTC.

This chain joins TRBV10-1 and TRBJ2-5; 8 bases map to TRBD1. The CDR3 runs to 16 residues. Germline CDR1 is WNHNN and CDR2 is SYGVQD (reference sequence). V lost 6 bases and J lost 2; bases outside the gene matches: 11. The CDR3 DNA follows: TGCGCCAGCAGCCTCACTCAGGGGGCCTCACAAGAGACCCAGTACTTC. Protein: CASSLTQGASQETQYF.

V is TRBV29-1 and J is TRBJ2-7, with TRBD1 as a possible D gene (7 bases). V lost 0 bases to trimming and J lost 6 bases, with 15 bases between them. Germline V CDR1 and CDR2: SQVTM, ANQGSEA. CDR3 length equals 14 residues. The CDR3: CSVEDLQGGGEQYF. CDR3 sequence (DNA): TGCAGCGTTGAAGATCTCCAGGGGGGTGGCGAGCAGTACTTC.

J is TRBJ1-2 and V is TRBV12-2; the listed D gene, TRBD1, was not tested against the DNA. TRBV12-2 corresponds to a pseudogene. CDR3 length: 16 residues. In DNA, the CDR3 is TGTGCAAGTCGCTACCTGGCTCGGACAGGGAACTATGGCTACACCTTC. Translated, it gives CASRYLARTGNYGYTF.

The chain carries TRBV4-2 and TRBJ2-4; a possible D gene is TRBD1 (7 bases). CDR3 length: 16 residues. V lost 0 bases and J lost 3, with 12 bases in between. Germline CDR1 and CDR2: LGHNA and YNFKEQ. CDR3 nucleotide sequence: TGTGCCAGCAGCCAAGACCCTCAGGGGGGCAAAAACATTCAGTACTTC. Amino acid sequence: CASSQDPQGGKNIQYF.

V usage is TRBV10-3 and J usage is TRBJ1-5, with TRBD1 matching 9 bases. Germline V gene data show CDR1 as ENHRY and CDR2 as SYGVKD. The J segment lost 2 bases and the V segment lost 2 bases, leaving 7 bases of the junction unmatched. CDR3 length: 17 amino acids. DNA for the CDR3: TGTGCCATCAGTGAGCCGGACAGGGGCGGGGGCAATCAGCCCCAGCATTTT. This translates into CAISEPDRGGGNQPQHF.

The rearrangement joins TRBV28 to TRBJ2-7; 7 bases align to TRBD1. Germline assignment: CDR1 MDHEN and CDR2 SYDVKM. V shed 6 bases, J shed 3 bases, and the junction held 5 bases outside the gene matches. This CDR3 has 13 residues. The CDR3 DNA reads TGTGCCAGCAGGAAAGGGGGCCTCTACGAGCAGTACTTC. Translation gives CASRKGGLYEQYF.

This clone appeared once. The V call is TRBV18, the J call TRBJ2-3; 13 bases map to TRBD2. CDR1 is KGHSH and CDR2 is LQKENI in the germline V gene. V lost 3 bases and J lost 0; bases outside the gene matches: 15. The CDR3 sequence is 21 residues long. CDR3 region: CASSPDIRGLAGTTSTDTQYF. CDR3 bases: TGTGCCAGCTCACCGGACATAAGGGGACTAGCGGGAACCACTAGCACAGATACGCAGTATTTT.

This sequence joins TRBV2 and TRBJ2-3; 8 bases match TRBD2. Losses at the gene ends were 4 bases for V and 11 bases for J; bases not matched to a gene: 2. In germline, CDR1 is SNHLY, CDR2 FYNNEI. The length of the CDR3 is 11 residues. DNA for the CDR3: TGTGCCAGCAGTGTTAGCGGGGAGCAGTATTTT. The encoded protein is CASSVSGEQYF. Full variable domain (remainder filled in from reference TRBV2 and TRBJ2-3): EPEVTQTPSHQVTQMGQEVILRCVPISNHLYFYWYRQILGQKVEFLVSFYNNEISEKSEIFDDQFSVERPDGSNFTLKIRSTKLEDSAMYFCASSVSGEQYFGPGTRLTVL.

V usage is TRBV28 and J usage is TRBJ1-1, with D uncertain. Germline values: CDR1 MDHEN, CDR2 SYDVKM. V was shortened by 7 bases and J by 2 bases, with 11 bases between the two germline ends. The CDR3 is made up of 13 amino acids. The CDR3 spells CASNSPPNTEAFF. The CDR3 nucleotides are TGTGCCAGCAACTCACCCCCAAACACTGAAGCTTTCTTT.

The V gene is TRBV18, the J gene TRBJ1-1; a possible D gene is TRBD1 (5 bases). V was shortened by 0 bases and J by 3 bases, with 5 bases between the two germline ends. The CDR3 covers 13 residues. Germline V CDR1 and CDR2: KGHSH, LQKENI. In nucleotides, the CDR3 is TGTGCCAGCTCACCACCACAGGACACTGAAGCTTTCTTT. As protein: CASSPPQDTEAFF. Based on the CDR3 plus reference TRBV18 and TRBJ1-1, the full variable domain is NAGVMQNPRHLVRRRGQEARLRCSPMKGHSHVYWYRQLPEEGLKFMVYLQKENIIDESGMPKERFSAEFPKEGPSILRIQQVVRGDSAAYFCASSPPQDTEAFFGQGTRLTVV.

This clone was counted once. This chain connects TRBV11-2 to TRBJ1-1, with 7 positions matching TRBD1. This CDR3 is built from 15 residues. The V and J ends lost 5 bases and 0 bases, in that order; junction bases with no gene match: 6. CDR1 SGHAT and CDR2 FQNNGV come from the germline V gene. The CDR3 sequence: CASSRGGAVNTEAFF. The DNA of the CDR3 is TGTGCCAGCAGCAGAGGGGGCGCGGTGAACACTGAAGCTTTCTTT.

J is TRBJ2-1 and V is TRBV19; 7 nucleotides agree with TRBD1. Trimming took 6 bases from V and 0 from J; bases not matched to a gene: 17. The CDR3 runs 19 residues. Per germline, CDR1 LNHDA and CDR2 SQIVND (reference sequence). The CDR3 spells CASRAGQAYPRGSYNEQFF. CDR3 coding DNA: TGTGCCAGTAGAGCTGGACAGGCTTACCCGAGGGGCTCCTACAATGAGCAGTTCTTC.

The V gene is TRBV28, the J gene TRBJ1-2; D is possibly TRBD1 (6 bases). In germline, CDR1 is MDHEN, CDR2 SYDVKM. The CDR3 has 17 amino acids. Deletions cut 6 bases from V and 0 bases from J, with 20 bases between. CDR3 sequence (DNA): TGTGCCAGCAGGACCTCAGGGTATAGGGGGTCTAACTATGGCTACACCTTC. As protein: CASRTSGYRGSNYGYTF.

This clone was recorded a few times. The genes are TRBV15 and TRBJ2-1; 7 nucleotides agree with TRBD2. The V segment lost 1 base and the J segment 0 bases; nucleotides outside the gene matches: 12. The germline CDR1 and CDR2 sequences are LNHNV and YYDKDF (reference sequence). This CDR3 spans 19 amino acids. Here the CDR3 DNA reads TGTGCCACCAGCAGAGGCCTTCCCCTAGCGGTTCGCTCCTACAATGAGCAGTTCTTC. Translating it yields CATSRGLPLAVRSYNEQFF.

For the CDR3, the DNA is TGTGCCAGCAGTTTTAGTGCGGAAAAACTGTTTTTT. Amino acids: CASSFSAEKLFF. The chain employs TRBV28 and TRBJ1-4, with D unclear. The CDR3 has 12 amino acids. Germline CDR1 MDHEN, CDR2 SYDVKM. V was clipped by 3 bases and J by 8 bases, with 7 bases between them.

The J gene is TRBJ2-7, the V gene TRBV18; 9 positions agree with TRBD2. Unmatched junction bases numbered 15, after V lost 8 bases and J lost 4 bases. This CDR3 has 16 amino acids. CDR1 is KGHSH and CDR2 is LQKENI in the germline V gene. The CDR3 region has the DNA TGTGCCAGCCATATACGATGCGGGAGGGCTTCATACGAGCAGTACTTC. Translation gives CASHIRCGRASYEQYF.

The chain combines TRBV28 with TRBJ2-1; no definite D call. The ends were cut back, 4 bases at V and 5 bases at J, with 6 bases in the middle. This CDR3 has 12 amino acids. Germline assignment: CDR1 MDHEN and CDR2 SYDVKM. In DNA, the CDR3 is TGTGCCAGCAGTTATGGCCACAATGAGCAGTTCTTC. It yields the protein CASSYGHNEQFF.

Concerning this clone itself: The CDR3 ends on some other residue instead of the conserved phenylalanine or tryptophan, so this is likely a read error. The DNA is omitted, as the CDR3 cannot be located on it reliably, and the CDR3 follows TCRdb's listing. This chain links TRBV27 with TRBJ2-3; the table's D gene call, TRBD2, was not cross checked with the DNA. Inclusive of both ends, the CDR3 amounts to 11 amino acids. The germline V gene has CDR1 MNHEY and CDR2 SMNVEV (reference sequence). CDR3 residues: CASPKPGLAPG.